The present TCR beta chain was sequenced within a study of shared clonotypes between healthy human individuals. Measured with immunoSEQ multiplex PCR; TCRdb has only the in-frame clones, and not every one. The repertoire holds 2 million to 2.5 million clones, with 85% to 95% as singletons. There were only Caucasian adults among the donors, and all lived in Nashville, Tennessee. Of note for this clone: Its antigen is not identified.

Trimming took 0 bases from V and 2 from J, leaving 11 bases between them. This CDR3 has 16 amino acids. The germline V gene has CDR1 SEHNR and CDR2 FQNEAQ (reference sequence). Overall study results and limits: Non-shared clonotypes had lower generation probabilities than clonotypes shared by all four sorted-subset donors. Larger estimated richness was generally seen in naive subsets than in memory subsets.

The clonotype was recovered from a man between 18 and 35 years old in good health. Some clones in this sample may be carry-over from other donors' samples. Source material: naive CD4+ T cells from PBMCs. This sample's subset: CD45RA+ positively selected. The V gene is TRBV7-9, the J gene TRBJ2-1; weak D call: TRBD2 (5 bases). CDR3 coding DNA: TGTGCCAGCAGCTTAGCCGAGGACTCCCCCTACAATGAGCAGTTCTTC. It specifies CASSLAEDSPYNEQFF.